This T cell receptor beta chain was retrieved from a study of cytomegalovirus exposure and HLA in healthy donors. PCR employed 60 Vbeta and 13 Jbeta primers. Measured with immunoSEQ multiplex PCR; TCRdb has only the in-frame clones, and not every one. The table shows over 95,000 clones, with 75% to 80% occurring only once. V shed 3 bases, J shed 7 bases, and the junction held 3 bases outside the gene matches. The CDR3 extends over 14 amino acids. Per germline, CDR1 KGHSH and CDR2 LQKENI. The receptor was isolated from a woman aged 35 to 49 in good health and CMV-seropositive. The sample taken for sequencing was PBMCs. The chain uses TRBV18 and TRBJ1-4, with TRBD1 matching over 9 bases. CDR3 loop: CASSPGTGPEKLFF. The CDR3 DNA follows: TGTGCCAGCTCACCCGGGACAGGGCCTGAAAAACTGTTTTTT. The whole variable domain, filled in from reference TRBV18 and TRBJ1-4, reads NAGVMQNPRHLVRRRGQEARLRCSPMKGHSHVYWYRQLPEEGLKFMVYLQKENIIDESGMPKERFSAEFPKEGPSILRIQQVVRGDSAAYFCASSPGTGPEKLFFGSGTQLSVL.